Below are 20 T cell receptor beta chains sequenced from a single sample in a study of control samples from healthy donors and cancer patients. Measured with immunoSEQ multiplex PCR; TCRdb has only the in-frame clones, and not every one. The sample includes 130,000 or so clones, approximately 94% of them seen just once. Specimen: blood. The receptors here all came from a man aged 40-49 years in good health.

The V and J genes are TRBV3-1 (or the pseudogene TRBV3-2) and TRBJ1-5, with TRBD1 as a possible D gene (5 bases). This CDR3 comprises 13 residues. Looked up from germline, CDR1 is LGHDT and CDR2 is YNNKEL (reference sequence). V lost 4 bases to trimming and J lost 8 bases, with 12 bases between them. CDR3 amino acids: CASSLNAGEPQHF. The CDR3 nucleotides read TGTGCCAGCAGCCTCAACGCGGGGGAGCCCCAGCATTTT.

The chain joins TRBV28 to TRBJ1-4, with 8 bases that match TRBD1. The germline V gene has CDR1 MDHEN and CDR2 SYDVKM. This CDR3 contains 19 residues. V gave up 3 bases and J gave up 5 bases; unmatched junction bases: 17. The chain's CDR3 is CASSFFIIRGRWGNEKLFF. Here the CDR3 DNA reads TGTGCCAGCAGTTTTTTCATCATCAGGGGGCGGTGGGGAAATGAAAAACTGTTTTTT.

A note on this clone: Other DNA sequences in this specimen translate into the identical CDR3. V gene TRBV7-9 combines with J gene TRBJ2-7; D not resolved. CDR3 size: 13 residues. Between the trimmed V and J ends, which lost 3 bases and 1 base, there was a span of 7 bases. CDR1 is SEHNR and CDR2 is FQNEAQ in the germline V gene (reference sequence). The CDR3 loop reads CASSFLSSYEQYF. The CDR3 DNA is TGTGCCAGCAGCTTTTTAAGTTCCTACGAGCAGTACTTC.

In DNA, the CDR3 is TGTGCCAGCAGTGTGCCCTCGGACAGATTTAACACCGGGGAGCTGTTTTTT. It encodes CASSVPSDRFNTGELFF. This chain connects TRBV2 to TRBJ2-2; tentative D call: TRBD1 (6 bases). This CDR3 has 17 residues. V lost 4 bases and J lost 2, with 17 bases in between. The germline CDR1 and CDR2 sequences are SNHLY and FYNNEI.

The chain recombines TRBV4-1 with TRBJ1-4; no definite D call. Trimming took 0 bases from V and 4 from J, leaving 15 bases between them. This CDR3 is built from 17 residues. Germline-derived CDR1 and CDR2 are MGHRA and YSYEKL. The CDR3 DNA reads TGCGCCAGCAGCCAAGATACCAGTGTGAAAAGTAATGAAAAACTGTTTTTT. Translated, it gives CASSQDTSVKSNEKLFF.

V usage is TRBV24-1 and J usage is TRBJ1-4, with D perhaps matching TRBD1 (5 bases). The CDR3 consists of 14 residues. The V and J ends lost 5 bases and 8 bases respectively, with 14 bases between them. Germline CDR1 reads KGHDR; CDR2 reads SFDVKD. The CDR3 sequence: CATSGQGEGEKLFF. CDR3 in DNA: TGTGCCACCAGTGGTCAAGGGGAAGGCGAAAAACTGTTTTTT.

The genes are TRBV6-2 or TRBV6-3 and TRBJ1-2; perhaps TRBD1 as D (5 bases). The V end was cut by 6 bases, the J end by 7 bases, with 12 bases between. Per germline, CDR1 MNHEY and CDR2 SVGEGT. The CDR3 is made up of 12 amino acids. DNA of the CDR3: TGTGCCAGCAGCGGGCTGGGGCTTGGCTACACCTTC. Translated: CASSGLGLGYTF.

The CDR3, as DNA: TGTGCCAGCAGCCTCAATTATGGATATGGCTACACCTTC. It translates to CASSLNYGYGYTF. The chain links TRBV7-2 to TRBJ1-2; D is unclear. In germline, CDR1 is SGHTA, CDR2 FQGNSA. The CDR3 extends over 13 amino acids. V dropped 5 bases and J dropped 5 bases, with 12 bases sitting between them.

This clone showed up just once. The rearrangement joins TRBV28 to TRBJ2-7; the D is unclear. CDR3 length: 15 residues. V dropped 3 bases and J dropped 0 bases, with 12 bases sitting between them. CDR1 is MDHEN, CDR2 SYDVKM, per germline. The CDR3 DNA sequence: TGTGCCAGCAGTTTTTGGAACCCTGACTCCTACGAGCAGTACTTC. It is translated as CASSFWNPDSYEQYF. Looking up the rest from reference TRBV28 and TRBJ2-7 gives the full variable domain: DVKVTQSSRYLVKRTGEKVFLECVQDMDHENMFWYRQDPGLGLRLIYFSYDVKMKEKGDIPEGYSVSREKKERFSLILESASTNQTSMYLCASSFWNPDSYEQYFGPGTRLTVT.

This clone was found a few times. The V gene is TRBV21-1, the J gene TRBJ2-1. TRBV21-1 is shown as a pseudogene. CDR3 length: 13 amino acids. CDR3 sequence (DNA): TGTGCCAGCAGCAAGCACCCGTACAATGAGCAGTTCTTC. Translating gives CASSKHPYNEQFF.

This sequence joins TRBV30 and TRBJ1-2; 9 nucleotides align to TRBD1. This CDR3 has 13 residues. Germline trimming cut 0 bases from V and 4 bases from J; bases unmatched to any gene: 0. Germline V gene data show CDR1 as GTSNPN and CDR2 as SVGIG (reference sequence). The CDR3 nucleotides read TGTGCCTGGAGTGTGGGACAGGGCTATGGCTACACCTTC. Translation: CAWSVGQGYGYTF.

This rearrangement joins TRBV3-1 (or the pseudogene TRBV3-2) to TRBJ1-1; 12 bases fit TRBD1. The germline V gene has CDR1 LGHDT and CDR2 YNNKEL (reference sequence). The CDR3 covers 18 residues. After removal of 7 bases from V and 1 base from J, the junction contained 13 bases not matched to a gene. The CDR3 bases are TGTGCCAGCATCAATCGTAACCGGGACAGGGGGCGGAACACTGAAGCTTTCTTT. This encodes CASINRNRDRGRNTEAFF.

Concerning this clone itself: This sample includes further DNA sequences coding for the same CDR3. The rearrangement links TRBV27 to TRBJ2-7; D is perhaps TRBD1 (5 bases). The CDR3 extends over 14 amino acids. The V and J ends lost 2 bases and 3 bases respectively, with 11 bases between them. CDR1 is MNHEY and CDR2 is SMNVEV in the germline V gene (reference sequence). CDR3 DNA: TGTGCCAGCAGTTTAGGGCAGGGCAACTACGAGCAGTACTTC. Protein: CASSLGQGNYEQYF.

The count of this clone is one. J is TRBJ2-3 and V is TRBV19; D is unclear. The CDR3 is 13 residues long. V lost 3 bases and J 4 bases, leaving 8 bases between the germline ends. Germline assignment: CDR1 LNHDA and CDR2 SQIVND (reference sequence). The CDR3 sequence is CASSIRPPDTQYF. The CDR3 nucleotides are TGTGCCAGTAGTATTCGACCCCCAGATACGCAGTATTTT.

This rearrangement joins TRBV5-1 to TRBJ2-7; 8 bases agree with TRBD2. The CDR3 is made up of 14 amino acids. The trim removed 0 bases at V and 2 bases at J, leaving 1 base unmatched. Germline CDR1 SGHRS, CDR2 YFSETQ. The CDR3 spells CASSLAGGAYEQYF. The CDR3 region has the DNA TGCGCCAGCAGCTTGGCCGGGGGGGCCTACGAGCAGTACTTC.

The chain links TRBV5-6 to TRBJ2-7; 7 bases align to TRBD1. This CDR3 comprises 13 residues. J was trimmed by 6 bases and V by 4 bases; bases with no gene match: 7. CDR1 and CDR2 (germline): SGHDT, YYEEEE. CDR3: CASSEGTASEQYF. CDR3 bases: TGTGCCAGCAGCGAAGGGACAGCCTCCGAGCAGTACTTC.

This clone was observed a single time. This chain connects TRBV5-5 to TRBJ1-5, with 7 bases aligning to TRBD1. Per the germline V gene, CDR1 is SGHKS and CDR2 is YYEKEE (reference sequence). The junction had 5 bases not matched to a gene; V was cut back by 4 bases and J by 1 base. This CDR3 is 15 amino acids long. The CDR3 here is CASSRATGSNQPQHF. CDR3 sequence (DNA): TGTGCCAGCAGCAGAGCGACAGGGAGCAATCAGCCCCAGCATTTT.

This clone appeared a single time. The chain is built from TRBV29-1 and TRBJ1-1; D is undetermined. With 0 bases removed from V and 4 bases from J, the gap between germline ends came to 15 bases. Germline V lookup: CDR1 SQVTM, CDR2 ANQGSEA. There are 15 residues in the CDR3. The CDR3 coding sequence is TGCAGCGTTGAAGACCCAGGAGAGGTGAGCACTGAAGCTTTCTTT. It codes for CSVEDPGEVSTEAFF.

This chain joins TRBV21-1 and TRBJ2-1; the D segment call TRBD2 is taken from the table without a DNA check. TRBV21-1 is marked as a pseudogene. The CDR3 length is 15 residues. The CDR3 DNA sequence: TGTGCCAGCCTTCGAGCGGCCAGCTCCTACAATGAGCAGTTCTTC. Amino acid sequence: CASLRAASSYNEQFF.

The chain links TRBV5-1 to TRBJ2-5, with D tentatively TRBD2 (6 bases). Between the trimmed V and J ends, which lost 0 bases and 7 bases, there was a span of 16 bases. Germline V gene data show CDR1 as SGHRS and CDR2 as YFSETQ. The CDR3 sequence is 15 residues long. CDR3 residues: CASSLDGKLGGTQYF. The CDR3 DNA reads TGCGCCAGCAGCTTGGACGGGAAGTTGGGAGGGACCCAGTACTTC.